This T cell receptor beta chain was profiled in a study of blood T cell repertoires in COVID-19. About the research overall: Researchers got acute and convalescent COVID-19 samples from the United States, Italy and Spain. The cDNA or gDNA used as material had been derived from T cells, B-cell-depleted T cells, or PBMCs.

As originally analysed: Estimation of nucleated cell counts was performed using reference gene primer amplification. The table came from immunoSEQ multiplex PCR; TCRdb's copy has only in-frame clones and leaves some out. V and J calls and clone size are as listed in that table; D and trimming were resolved from the DNA. The data hold 300,000 to 350,000 clones, with 90% to 95% observed a single time. CDR1 and CDR2 (germline): GTSNPN, SVGIG (reference sequence). This CDR3 has 12 residues. The sequence was obtained from a woman aged 18-35 years who had recovered from COVID-19. The chain joins TRBV30 to TRBJ1-2, with D maybe TRBD1 (6 bases). The sample taken for sequencing was peripheral blood. The CDR3 here is CAQVGARYGYTF. Here the CDR3 DNA reads TGTGCTCAGGTGGGGGCGAGGTATGGCTACACCTTC.